These 25 T cell receptor beta chains were all obtained from the same sample, sequenced in a study of T cells in Graves' hyperthyroidism and ophthalmopathy. It was RNA transcripts that yielded the amplified TCR beta CDR3 regions. The HTBI set primed first-round TCR CDR3 RT-PCR. TCRdb reanalysed the multiplex PCR reads using MiXCR and keeps one entry per CDR3 protein. Among 300,000 to 450,000 distinct CDR3 sequences listed, approximately 14% were seen once. Sequencing was performed on blood. All receptors come from a young woman with Graves' hyperthyroidism that later progressed to Graves' ophthalmopathy.

This clonotype showed up just a few times. CDR3 DNA: TGCGCCAGCAGCTTGAAGTGGAGCGGGAGCGACGAGCAGTACTTC. Its protein product is CASSLKWSGSDEQYF. The chain combines TRBV5-1 with TRBJ2-7, with TRBD2 matching over 8 bases. The CDR3 consists of 15 residues. The germline V gene has CDR1 SGHRS and CDR2 YFSETQ. After removal of 1 base from V and 5 bases from J, the junction contained 8 bases not matched to a gene.

The sample holds many counts of this clonotype. The chain couples TRBV15 to TRBJ1-1; no clear D. Germline V lookup: CDR1 LNHNV, CDR2 YYDKDF (reference sequence). The CDR3 extends over 14 amino acids. Deletions cut 6 bases from V and 1 base from J, with 12 bases between. The CDR3 bases are TGTGCCACCAGGGCCACCCCGCAGAACACTGAAGCTTTCTTT. It codes for CATRATPQNTEAFF.

Many counts were recorded for this clonotype. The V gene is TRBV5-5, the J gene TRBJ2-1; a possible D gene is TRBD2 (5 bases). The CDR3 is 16 residues long. The V gene's germline CDR1 is SGHKS and CDR2 YYEKEE (reference sequence). V lost 0 bases to trimming and J lost 4 bases, with 14 bases between them. CDR3 loop: CASSLADYNPYNEQFF. CDR3 in DNA: TGTGCCAGCAGCTTGGCCGACTATAACCCTTACAATGAGCAGTTCTTC.

This rearrangement joins TRBV7-8 to TRBJ1-1, with D possibly matching TRBD1 (5 bases). The germline V and J ends were trimmed by 3 bases and 8 bases, with 13 bases remaining between them. The CDR3 is 13 amino acids. CDR1 and CDR2 from the germline V gene are SGHVS and FQNEAQ. Here the CDR3 DNA reads TGTGCCAGCAGCTTCACAGGATCCCCCGAAGCTTTCTTT. Amino acid sequence: CASSFTGSPEAFF. Based on the CDR3 plus reference TRBV7-8 and TRBJ1-1, the full variable domain is GAGVSQSPRYKVAKRGQDVALRCDPISGHVSLFWYQQALGQGPEFLTYFQNEAQLDKSGLPSDRFFAERPEGSVSTLKIQRTQQEDSAVYLCASSFTGSPEAFFGQGTRLTVV.

This clonotype showed up just once. This may be a read error: a much more frequent sequence differs by one nucleotide. The chain carries TRBV2 and TRBJ2-7, with no clear D. The CDR3 totals 12 residues. CDR1 SNHLY and CDR2 FYNNEI come from the germline V gene. CDR3 nucleotide sequence: TGTGCCAGCAGTGATCAGGTAGACGAGCGGTACTTC. Translating gives CASSDQVDERYF.

The V gene is TRBV19, the J gene TRBJ1-2; D is possibly TRBD1 (6 bases). Germline V gives CDR1 LNHDA, CDR2 SQIVND (reference sequence). The CDR3 totals 14 residues. Trimming left V 2 bases short and J 5 bases short, with 12 bases between. CDR3 in amino acids: CASSILGASYGYTF. The DNA of the CDR3 is TGTGCCAGTAGTATATTGGGGGCGTCTTATGGCTACACCTTC.

On this clonotype: Relative to the germline gene, one junction end is altered; a read error may explain this. The chain employs TRBV7-8 and TRBJ2-5; weak D call: TRBD1 (6 bases). CDR3 length: 17 residues. Germline loops: CDR1 SGHVS, CDR2 FQNEAQ. CDR3 residues: CASSLTFRRDTQETLYF. DNA of the CDR3: TGTGCCAGCAGCTTAACCTTTAGACGGGACACCCAAGAGACCCTGTACTTC.

The chain joins TRBV11-2 to TRBJ2-5; 10 nucleotides match TRBD1. Looked up from germline, CDR1 is SGHAT and CDR2 is FQNNGV. The CDR3 has 19 amino acids. J lost 3 bases, V lost 5 bases, and 18 bases had no gene match. The chain's CDR3 is CASSEMVGTGDHQEETQYF. Written as DNA, the CDR3 is TGTGCCAGCAGCGAGATGGTCGGGACAGGGGATCATCAGGAAGAGACCCAGTACTTC.

This clonotype appeared a few times. This chain connects TRBV19 to TRBJ1-5, with D unresolved. CDR3 size: 15 residues. Trimming removed 2 bases at V and 1 base at J, with 9 bases between. Germline V gene lookup returns CDR1 LNHDA and CDR2 SQIVND (reference sequence). The CDR3 nucleotides are TGTGCCAGTAGTATATGGGGTGGGAGCAATCAGCCCCAGCATTTT. Protein: CASSIWGGSNQPQHF.

This clonotype was seen many times. This chain joins TRBV7-3 and TRBJ1-5, with 7 bases lining up with TRBD1. With V trimmed by 7 bases and J by 2 bases, 5 bases remained unmatched. The CDR3 sequence is 14 residues long. Germline CDR1 is SGHTA and CDR2 is FQGTGA. For the CDR3, the DNA is TGTGCCAGCAACCGACAGGGCCGCAATCAGCCCCAGCATTTT. This gives the protein CASNRQGRNQPQHF.

With respect to this clonotype: This may arise from a read error, as a much more abundant clone is one base away. J is TRBJ2-2 and V is TRBV5-1; D is perhaps TRBD1 (5 bases). Germline V lookup: CDR1 SGHRS, CDR2 YFSETQ. Trimming shortened V by 3 bases and J by 4 bases, and 10 bases separated the two germline ends. The CDR3 is made up of 14 amino acids. The CDR3 nucleotides read TGCGCCAGCAGCTCTACAGGAAGCACCGGGGAGCTGTTTTTT. It codes for CASSSTGSTGELFF.

This clonotype showed up just a few times. The V and J genes are TRBV18 and TRBJ2-7; TRBD1 or TRBD2 may be the D gene (6 bases each). V lost 3 bases and J lost 3, with 15 bases in between. Germline V gene data show CDR1 as KGHSH and CDR2 as LQKENI. This CDR3 is 15 amino acids long. The chain's CDR3 is CASSPRGTLFYEQYF. CDR3 DNA: TGTGCCAGCTCACCTAGGGGGACTCTATTCTACGAGCAGTACTTC.

This clonotype was seen many times. The chain carries TRBV6-1 and TRBJ1-2, with TRBD1 matching over 12 bases. J was trimmed by 6 bases and V by 5 bases; bases with no gene match: 7. The CDR3 covers 15 residues. Germline assignment: CDR1 MNHNS and CDR2 SASEGT. The CDR3 spells CASSSTGQGADGYTF. As DNA, the CDR3 is TGTGCCAGCAGTTCAACGGGACAGGGGGCGGATGGCTACACCTTC.

This clonotype was observed at least ten times. This CDR3 is CASRSSGSGTGELFF. DNA of the CDR3: TGTGCCAGCAGGAGTAGCGGGAGCGGCACCGGGGAGCTGTTTTTT. The chain combines TRBV27 with TRBJ2-2; 9 nucleotides align to TRBD2. CDR3 length: 15 amino acids. From germline, CDR1 is MNHEY and CDR2 SMNVEV (reference sequence). V dropped 6 bases and J dropped 4; count of bases not matched to a gene: 6.

This chain connects TRBV28 to TRBJ2-7, with D perhaps matching TRBD1 (7 bases). This CDR3 region has 13 residues. Trimming cost V 8 bases and J 7 bases, with 18 bases left between them. The V gene's germline CDR1 is MDHEN and CDR2 SYDVKM. The CDR3 here is CASGVQTGREQYF. The CDR3 DNA is TGTGCCAGCGGGGTGCAGACAGGGAGGGAGCAGTACTTC.

The rearrangement links TRBV7-9 to TRBJ2-5, with no clear D. The tail of the sequence fits TRBJ2-1 better, so the J call may be wrong. Germline assignment: CDR1 SEHNR and CDR2 FQNEAQ (reference sequence). The CDR3 totals 17 residues. This CDR3 reads CASRAGVGRIGVETQFF. The CDR3 region has the DNA TGTGCCAGCAGGGCAGGCGTAGGACGGATTGGGGTAGAGACCCAGTTCTTC.

This clonotype was detected ten times or more. The V and J genes are TRBV12-3 or TRBV12-4 and TRBJ2-6; D ambiguous. CDR3 length: 14 residues. Trimming removed 5 bases at V and 0 bases at J, with 5 bases between. As DNA, the CDR3 is TGTGCCAGCAGTGGGAACTCTGGGGCCAACGTCCTGACTTTC. This gives the protein CASSGNSGANVLTF.

The chain links TRBV10-2 to TRBJ2-7, with TRBD2 identical over 8 bases. V lost 4 bases and J lost 5; bases outside the gene matches: 7. The CDR3 is made up of 14 amino acids. Germline V lookup: CDR1 WSHSY, CDR2 SAAADI. The CDR3 DNA follows: TGCGCCAGCAGTGCGGGGGGGACGTGGCACGAGCAGTACTTC. Protein sequence: CASSAGGTWHEQYF.

This clonotype was seen ten or more times. Here the CDR3 DNA reads TGTGCCAGCAGTGAATCCGGCCAGCTTGACCCTAACTATGGCTACACCTTC. Protein: CASSESGQLDPNYGYTF. The chain joins TRBV2 to TRBJ1-2, with D unclear. From germline, CDR1 is SNHLY and CDR2 FYNNEI. V lost 2 bases to trimming and J lost 0 bases, with 16 bases between them. This CDR3 comprises 17 residues.

In this sample, this clonotype turned up once. As DNA, the CDR3 is TGTGCCAGTAGGGCGGACGGAAGCTCCTATAATTCACCCCTCCACTTT. Its protein is CASRADGSSYNSPLHF. The chain employs TRBV19 and TRBJ1-6; D gene unclear. The germline CDR1 and CDR2 sequences are LNHDA and SQIVND (reference sequence). The CDR3 sequence is 16 residues long. Trimming removed 6 bases at V and 0 bases at J, with 12 bases between. The whole variable domain, filled in from reference TRBV19 and TRBJ1-6, reads DGGITQSPKYLFRKEGQNVTLSCEQNLNHDAMYWYRQDPGQGLRLIYYSQIVNDFQKGDIAEGYSVSREKKESFPLTVTSAQKNPTAFYLCASRADGSSYNSPLHFGNGTRLTVT.

This clonotype was seen ten or more times. DNA for the CDR3: TGTGCCAGCAGTCTGGGACAGGGCCTCATCTCTCCCCTATACGAGCAGTACTTC. Translation: CASSLGQGLISPLYEQYF. J is TRBJ2-7 and V is TRBV28, with 9 bases that match TRBD1. The CDR3 sequence is 18 residues long. J gave up 4 bases and V 5 bases, and 18 bases lay outside the gene matches. The germline gives CDR1 MDHEN, CDR2 SYDVKM. Complete variable domain (other parts from reference TRBV28 and TRBJ2-7): DVKVTQSSRYLVKRTGEKVFLECVQDMDHENMFWYRQDPGLGLRLIYFSYDVKMKEKGDIPEGYSVSREKKERFSLILESASTNQTSMYLCASSLGQGLISPLYEQYFGPGTRLTVT.

To note about this clonotype: Just one base apart from a much larger clone, this may be a read error. V gene TRBV7-2 combines with J gene TRBJ2-1, with 8 bases identical to TRBD2. Per germline, CDR1 SGHTA and CDR2 FQGNSA. The CDR3 totals 18 residues. The CDR3 nucleotides are TGTGCCAGCAGCTTAGGGCCTCCGGGACTAGGCTCCTACAATGAGCGGTTCTTC. It is translated as CASSLGPPGLGSYNERFF.

This clonotype turned up a few times. The chain carries TRBV4-3 and TRBJ2-3, with D perhaps TRBD1 or TRBD2 (5 bases each). The CDR3 consists of 15 residues. With 1 base removed from V and 1 base from J, the gap between germline ends came to 9 bases. CDR1 and CDR2 from the germline V gene are LGHNA and YSLEER. CDR3 nucleotide sequence: TGCGCCAGCAGCCAAGGTCGGGGCCGCACAGATACGCAGTATTTT. This codes for CASSQGRGRTDTQYF.

Ten or more counts support this clonotype. The genes are TRBV7-2 and TRBJ2-7; D is perhaps TRBD2 (6 bases). V was cut by 1 base and J by 0 bases, with 7 bases left in between. Germline V gene lookup returns CDR1 SGHTA and CDR2 FQGNSA. This CDR3 contains 14 residues. The CDR3 DNA sequence: TGTGCCAGCAGCTTAGACGGGAGCTCCTACGAGCAGTACTTC. It codes for CASSLDGSSYEQYF. Together with reference TRBV7-2 and TRBJ2-7, the CDR3 gives the full variable domain: GAGVSQSPSNKVTEKGKDVELRCDPISGHTALYWYRQSLGQGLEFLIYFQGNSAPDKSGLPSDRFSAERTGGSVSTLTIQRTQQEDSAVYLCASSLDGSSYEQYFGPGTRLTVT.

This clonotype has ten or more counts. V and J are TRBV12-3 or TRBV12-4 and TRBJ1-1; D gene ambiguous. The V end was cut by 3 bases, the J end by 5 bases, with 10 bases between. This CDR3 spans 13 amino acids. The CDR3 sequence is CASSFSGRTEAFF. The DNA for the CDR3 is TGTGCCAGCAGTTTTTCCGGGAGGACTGAAGCTTTCTTT.